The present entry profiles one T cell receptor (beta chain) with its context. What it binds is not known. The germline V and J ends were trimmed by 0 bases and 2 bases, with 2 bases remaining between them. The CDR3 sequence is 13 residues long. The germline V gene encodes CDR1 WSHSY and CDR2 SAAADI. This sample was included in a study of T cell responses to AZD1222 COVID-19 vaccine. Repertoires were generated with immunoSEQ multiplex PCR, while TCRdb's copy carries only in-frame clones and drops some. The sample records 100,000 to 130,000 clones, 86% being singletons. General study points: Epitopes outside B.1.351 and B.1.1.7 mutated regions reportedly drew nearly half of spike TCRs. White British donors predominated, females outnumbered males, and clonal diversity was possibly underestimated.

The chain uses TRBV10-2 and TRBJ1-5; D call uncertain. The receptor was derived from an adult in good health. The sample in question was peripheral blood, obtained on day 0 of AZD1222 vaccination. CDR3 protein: CASSESGNQPQHF. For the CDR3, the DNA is TGCGCCAGCAGTGAGTCGGGCAATCAGCCCCAGCATTTT.